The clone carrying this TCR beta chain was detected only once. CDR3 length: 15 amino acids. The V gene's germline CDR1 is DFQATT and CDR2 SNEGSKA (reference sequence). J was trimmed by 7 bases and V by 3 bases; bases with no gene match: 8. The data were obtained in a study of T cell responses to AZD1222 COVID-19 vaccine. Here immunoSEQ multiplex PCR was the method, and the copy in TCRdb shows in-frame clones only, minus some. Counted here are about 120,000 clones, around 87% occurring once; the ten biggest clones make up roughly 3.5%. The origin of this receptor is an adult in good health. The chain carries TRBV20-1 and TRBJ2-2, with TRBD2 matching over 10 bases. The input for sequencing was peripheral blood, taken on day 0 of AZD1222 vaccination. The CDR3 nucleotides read TGCAGTGCTAGTAGGAGCGGGGGGGCCAGCGGGGAGCTGTTTTTT. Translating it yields CSASRSGGASGELFF.